These 5 T cell receptor beta chains were sequenced from one sample in a study of T-cell reconstitution after alpha-beta-depleted transplantation in children. Unique molecular identifiers were incorporated during preparation of the TCRbeta library. TCRdb redid the calling of the PCR reads with MiXCR, one entry per CDR3 protein. The data show roughly 590,000 distinct CDR3 sequences, with 16% seen just once and approximately 1.1% held by the top ten. The starting material was PBMCs from the stem cell graft donor, obtained from the stem cell graft. These receptors all come from a human donor who donated a stem cell graft to a child with acute myeloid leukemia.

With respect to this clonotype: One base away lies a much larger clone, so this may be a sequencing read error. CDR3 sequence: CSVEWVGTDRQYF. In nucleotides, the CDR3 is TGCAGCGTTGAGTGGGTAGGCACAGATAGGCAGTATTTT. This chain joins TRBV29-1 and TRBJ2-3; unclear D gene. Germline values: CDR1 SQVTM, CDR2 ANQGSEA. The CDR3 has 13 residues.

This clonotype has ten or more counts. The chain has TRBV29-1 and TRBJ2-3; 10 bases fit TRBD2. CDR3 size: 14 residues. Germline CDR1 is SQVTM and CDR2 is ANQGSEA. Trimming removed 3 bases from V and 1 base from J; junction bases left unmatched: 1. CDR3 amino acids: CSVDLAGGTDTQYF. CDR3 bases: TGCAGCGTTGACCTAGCGGGGGGCACAGATACGCAGTATTTT.

Remarks on this clonotype: This sequence may be a read error, since a much larger clone differs from it by one base. This chain links TRBV29-1 with TRBJ1-2; D gene ambiguous. The CDR3 consists of 12 residues. Germline-derived CDR1 and CDR2 are SQVTM and ANQGSEA. The V end was cut by 3 bases, the J end by 5 bases, with 10 bases between. DNA for the CDR3: TGCAGCGTTGAGGACGGAACGTATGGCTACACCTTC. This translates into CSVEDGTYGYTF.

The rearrangement links TRBV5-6 to TRBJ1-6; D not certain. The CDR3 runs 15 residues. Germline V gene data show CDR1 as SGHDT and CDR2 as YYEEEE. Trimming pared 3 bases from V and 7 bases from J, leaving 14 bases between. CDR3 in DNA: TGTGCCAGCAGCTGGGCCCTCCGGGGAAATTCACCCCTCCACTTT. Translation gives CASSWALRGNSPLHF.

Remarks on this clonotype: A much larger clone sits a single nucleotide away, making a read error possible. This chain connects TRBV10-3 to TRBJ2-3; D not resolved. The germline gives CDR1 ENHRY, CDR2 SYGVKD. The CDR3 loop spans 14 amino acids. CDR3 in DNA: TGTGCCATCAGTGAAGGATACATCACAAATACGCAGTATTTT. Amino acid sequence: CAISEGYITNTQYF.